This entry lists 9 T cell receptor beta chains sequenced from one sample in a study of blood T cell repertoires in COVID-19. Sequencing was performed with immunoSEQ multiplex PCR; in TCRdb, only in-frame clones are kept and a portion is missing. This sample has about 210,000 clones, with around 83% found just once. The sequencing input was peripheral blood. These receptor sequences come from a man aged 50 to 60 with active or convalescent COVID-19.

The chain has TRBV6-5 and TRBJ1-6; D is perhaps TRBD1 (5 bases). Trimming shortened V by 1 base and J by 7 bases, and 11 bases separated the two germline ends. The CDR3 is 15 amino acids. Germline V gene sequence: CDR1 MNHEY, CDR2 SVGAGI. The CDR3 here is CASSYFGARNSPLHF. The CDR3 bases are TGTGCCAGCAGTTACTTTGGGGCGCGGAATTCACCCCTCCACTTT.

The chain couples TRBV4-1 to TRBJ2-5; 9 bases match TRBD2. This CDR3 has 18 amino acids. Trimming took 0 bases from V and 5 from J; bases not matched to a gene: 13. CDR1 is MGHRA and CDR2 is YSYEKL in the germline V gene. CDR3 coding DNA: TGCGCCAGCAGCCAAGATTTTATTGTGCGGGGGGGCCTGGAGACCCAGTACTTC. It codes for CASSQDFIVRGGLETQYF.

The chain couples TRBV9 to TRBJ1-1; no clear D. The CDR3 has 14 amino acids. Per germline, CDR1 SGDLS and CDR2 YYNGEE. V lost 3 bases and J lost 0, with 9 bases in between. The CDR3, as DNA: TGTGCCAGCAGCGCAACAGTCATGAACACTGAAGCTTTCTTT. This gives the protein CASSATVMNTEAFF.

The CDR3: CASSSMPRTGGSYEQYF. In DNA, the CDR3 is TGTGCCAGCAGTTCGATGCCTAGGACAGGGGGGTCCTACGAGCAGTACTTC. The chain has TRBV27 and TRBJ2-7; 10 nucleotides match TRBD1. This CDR3 spans 17 amino acids. CDR1 is MNHEY and CDR2 is SMNVEV in the germline V gene (reference sequence). V shed 4 bases and J 1 base; nucleotides not matched to a gene: 10.

The chain combines TRBV5-1 with TRBJ1-2, with D possibly TRBD1 on 5 matching bases. Trimming took 3 bases from V and 6 from J, leaving 12 bases between them. Germline V gene lookup returns CDR1 SGHRS and CDR2 YFSETQ. CDR3 length: 13 residues. The CDR3 sequence is CASSSPWGDGYTF. For the CDR3, the DNA is TGCGCCAGCAGCTCCCCTTGGGGGGATGGCTACACCTTC.

The chain links TRBV21-1 to TRBJ2-7; no check of the table's D call, TRBD1, against the DNA was made. TRBV21-1 has pseudogene status. This CDR3 is 15 amino acids long. The CDR3 DNA follows: TGTGCCAGCAGCAAAGCGCGTGGCAGGGGGAACGAGCAGTACTTC. It encodes CASSKARGRGNEQYF.

This clone showed up just once. The sample contains more than one DNA sequence encoding this CDR3. The chain has TRBV2 and TRBJ1-3; maybe TRBD1 (6 bases). The CDR3 has 13 amino acids. V lost 6 bases and J lost 3, with 9 bases in between. Germline CDR1 and CDR2: SNHLY and FYNNEI. The CDR3 reads CASSTDSGNTIYF. The CDR3, as DNA: TGTGCCAGCAGCACGGACAGTGGAAACACCATATATTTT.

The CDR3 coding sequence is TGTGCCAGCAGCGTAGACTGGAATCAGCCCCAGCATTTT. It codes for CASSVDWNQPQHF. The chain has TRBV9 and TRBJ1-5; D gene unclear. The V end lost 0 bases, the J end lost 4 bases, and 5 bases lay between the germline ends. The germline V gene encodes CDR1 SGDLS and CDR2 YYNGEE. The CDR3 covers 13 residues.

V and J are TRBV18 and TRBJ1-1; TRBD1 might be the D (5 bases). This CDR3 is built from 15 residues. Germline CDR1 is KGHSH and CDR2 is LQKENI. Trimming stripped 1 base from V and 0 bases from J, with 9 bases between. The CDR3 region has the DNA TGTGCCAGCTCACCACGCCCAGGGATGAACACTGAAGCTTTCTTT. Amino acid sequence: CASSPRPGMNTEAFF.